This T cell receptor beta chain comes out of a study of blood T cells in healthy people across ages. Study-wide findings and caveats: Using unsorted PBMCs precluded a conclusive naive versus antigen-experienced comparison.

Regarding this clonotype: What it recognizes is unknown.

Next came a second PCR, run for about 7 to 12 cycles, which used a sample-barcoded 5' primer along with a J-beta primer mix. Tags on each cDNA molecule came from a template-switch adaptor with 12 random nucleotides. Via MiXCR, TCRdb re-called the 5' RACE reads, giving one row per CDR3 protein. The repertoire includes hundreds of thousands of distinct CDR3 sequences, around 41% of them detected once, and around 32% sits in the top ten. The V segment lost 9 bases and the J segment 2 bases; nucleotides outside the gene matches: 2. Germline loops: CDR1 SNHLY, CDR2 FYNNEI. This CDR3 is built from 12 residues. Isolated per sample were at least 7 million PBMCs.

The receptor's source is a man older than 75 in good health. The chain carries TRBV2 and TRBJ2-3, with TRBD1 identical over 7 bases. Sequences were obtained from blood. CDR3 sequence: CARQGNTDTQYF. CDR3 sequence (DNA): TGTGCCAGACAGGGGAACACAGATACGCAGTATTTT. Using reference TRBV2 and TRBJ2-3 for the parts outside the CDR3, the full variable domain is EPEVTQTPSHQVTQMGQEVILRCVPISNHLYFYWYRQILGQKVEFLVSFYNNEISEKSEIFDDQFSVERPDGSNFTLKIRSTKLEDSAMYFCARQGNTDTQYFGPGTRLTVL.